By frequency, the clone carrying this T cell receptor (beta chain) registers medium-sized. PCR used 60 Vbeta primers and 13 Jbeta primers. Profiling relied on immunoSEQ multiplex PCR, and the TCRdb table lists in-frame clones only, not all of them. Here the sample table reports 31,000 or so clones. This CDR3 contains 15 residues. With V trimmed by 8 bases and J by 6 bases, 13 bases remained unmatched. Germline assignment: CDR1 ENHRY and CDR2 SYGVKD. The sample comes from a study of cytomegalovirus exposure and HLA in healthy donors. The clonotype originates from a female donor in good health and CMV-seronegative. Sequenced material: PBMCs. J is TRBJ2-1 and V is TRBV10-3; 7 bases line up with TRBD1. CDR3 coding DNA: TGTGCCATCGCTTCACTACATAACAGGGGCAATGAGCAGTTCTTC. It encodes CAIASLHNRGNEQFF.